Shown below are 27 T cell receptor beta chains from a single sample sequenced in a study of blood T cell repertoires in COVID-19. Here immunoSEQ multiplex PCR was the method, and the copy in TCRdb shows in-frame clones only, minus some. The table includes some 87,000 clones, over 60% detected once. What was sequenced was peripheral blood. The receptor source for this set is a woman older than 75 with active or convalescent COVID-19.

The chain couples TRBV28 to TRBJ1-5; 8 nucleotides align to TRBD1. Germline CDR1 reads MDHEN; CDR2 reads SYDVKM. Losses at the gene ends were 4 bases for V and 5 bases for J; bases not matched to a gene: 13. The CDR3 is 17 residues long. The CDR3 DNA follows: TGTGCCAGCAGTTCCGAGGACAGGGCCGGAAGAGATCAGCCCCAGCATTTT. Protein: CASSSEDRAGRDQPQHF.

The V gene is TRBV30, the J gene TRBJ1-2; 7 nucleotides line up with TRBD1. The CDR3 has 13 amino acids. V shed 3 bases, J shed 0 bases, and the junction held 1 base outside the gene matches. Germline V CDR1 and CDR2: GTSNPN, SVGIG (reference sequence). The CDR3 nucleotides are TGTGCCTGGAGCAGGGGGTCTAACTATGGCTACACCTTC. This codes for CAWSRGSNYGYTF.

The CDR3 bases are TGTGCCAGCAGCTTTCGGCAGGGGGCGAGCGAGCAGTACTTC. Protein product: CASSFRQGASEQYF. This chain uses TRBV5-6 with TRBJ2-7, with 8 bases aligning to TRBD1. The CDR3 totals 14 residues. The germline gives CDR1 SGHDT, CDR2 YYEEEE. V was pared by 2 bases and J by 6 bases, with 7 bases of the junction left unmatched.

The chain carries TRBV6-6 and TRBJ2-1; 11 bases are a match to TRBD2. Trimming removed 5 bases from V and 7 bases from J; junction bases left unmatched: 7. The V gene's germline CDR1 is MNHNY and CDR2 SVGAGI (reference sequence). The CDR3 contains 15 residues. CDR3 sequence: CASSPTSGGLNEQFF. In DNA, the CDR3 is TGTGCCAGCAGTCCCACTAGCGGGGGCCTTAATGAGCAGTTCTTC.

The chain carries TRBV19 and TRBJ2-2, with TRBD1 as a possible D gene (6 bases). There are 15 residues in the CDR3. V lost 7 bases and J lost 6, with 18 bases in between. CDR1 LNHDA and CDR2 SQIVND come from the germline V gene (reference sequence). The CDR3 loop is CASTKNRERAGELFF. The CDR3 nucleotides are TGTGCCAGTACCAAAAACAGGGAACGAGCCGGGGAGCTGTTTTTT.

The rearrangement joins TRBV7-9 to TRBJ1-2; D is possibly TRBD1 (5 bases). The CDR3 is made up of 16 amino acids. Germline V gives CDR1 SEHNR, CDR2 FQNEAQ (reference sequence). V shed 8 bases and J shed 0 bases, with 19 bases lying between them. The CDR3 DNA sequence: TGTGCCAGCCGTCCCCCGGGGGGGGGAGCTAACTATGGCTACACCTTC. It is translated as CASRPPGGGANYGYTF.

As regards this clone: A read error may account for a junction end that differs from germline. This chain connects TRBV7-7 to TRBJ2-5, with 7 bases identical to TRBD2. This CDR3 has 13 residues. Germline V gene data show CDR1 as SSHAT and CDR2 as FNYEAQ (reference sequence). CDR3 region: CASSISGGETQYF. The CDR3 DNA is TGTGCTAGCAGCATCTCCGGGGGGGAGACCCAGTACTTC.

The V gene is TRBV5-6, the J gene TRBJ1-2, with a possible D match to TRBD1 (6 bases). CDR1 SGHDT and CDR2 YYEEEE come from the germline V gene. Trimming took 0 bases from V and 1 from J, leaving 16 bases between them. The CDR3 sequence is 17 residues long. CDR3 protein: CASSLGRLWDINYGYTF. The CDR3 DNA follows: TGTGCCAGCAGCTTGGGGAGACTATGGGACATTAACTATGGCTACACCTTC.

The CDR3 coding sequence is TGTGCCAGTAGTGAACAGGGGGCTATCTATGGCTACACCTTC. Translation gives CASSEQGAIYGYTF. The chain employs TRBV19 and TRBJ1-2; TRBD1 aligns across 9 bases. Germline V gene lookup returns CDR1 LNHDA and CDR2 SQIVND (reference sequence). The CDR3 is 14 residues long. J lost 4 bases, V lost 5 bases, and 5 bases had no gene match.

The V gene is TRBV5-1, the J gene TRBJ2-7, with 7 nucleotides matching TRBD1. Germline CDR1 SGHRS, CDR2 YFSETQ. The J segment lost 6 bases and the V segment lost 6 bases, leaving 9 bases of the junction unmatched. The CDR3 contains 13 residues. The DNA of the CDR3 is TGCGCCAGCAAGAGGACAGGCGTCGGCGAGCAGTACTTC. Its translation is CASKRTGVGEQYF.

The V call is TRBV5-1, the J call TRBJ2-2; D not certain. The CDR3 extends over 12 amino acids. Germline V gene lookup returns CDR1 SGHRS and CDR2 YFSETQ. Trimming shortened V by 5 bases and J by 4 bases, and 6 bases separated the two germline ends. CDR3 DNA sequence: TGCGCCAGCAGGAGGTCCACCGGGGAGCTGTTTTTT. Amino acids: CASRRSTGELFF.

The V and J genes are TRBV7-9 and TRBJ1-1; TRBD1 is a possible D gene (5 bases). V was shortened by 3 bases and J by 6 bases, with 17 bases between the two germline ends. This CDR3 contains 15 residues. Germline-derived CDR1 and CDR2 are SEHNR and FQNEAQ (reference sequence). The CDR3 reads CASSFKTSRVSEAFF. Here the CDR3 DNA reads TGTGCCAGCAGCTTCAAGACCAGCAGGGTGTCTGAAGCTTTCTTT.

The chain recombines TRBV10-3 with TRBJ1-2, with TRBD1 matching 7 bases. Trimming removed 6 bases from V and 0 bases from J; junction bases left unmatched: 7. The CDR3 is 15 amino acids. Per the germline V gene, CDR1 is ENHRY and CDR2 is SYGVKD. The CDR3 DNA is TGTGCCATCAGCCCTAGGACAGGCTCTAACTATGGCTACACCTTC. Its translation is CAISPRTGSNYGYTF.

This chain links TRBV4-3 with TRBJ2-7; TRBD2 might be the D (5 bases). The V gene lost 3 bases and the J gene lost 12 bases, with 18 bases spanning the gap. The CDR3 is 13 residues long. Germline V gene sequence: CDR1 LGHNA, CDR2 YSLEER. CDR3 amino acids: CASSQDQEDHLYF. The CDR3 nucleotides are TGCGCCAGCAGCCAGGATCAGGAGGACCACTTGTACTTC.

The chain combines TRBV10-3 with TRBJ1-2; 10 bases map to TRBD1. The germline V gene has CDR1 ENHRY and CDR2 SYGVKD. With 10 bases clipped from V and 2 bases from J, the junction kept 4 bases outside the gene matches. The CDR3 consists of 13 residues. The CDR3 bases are TGTGCCACCCGACAGGGGGCCAACTATGGCTACACCTTC. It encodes CATRQGANYGYTF.

This CDR3 is CASSLLVSGGGGDTQYF. As DNA, the CDR3 is TGTGCCAGCAGCTTACTCGTGAGCGGGGGCGGAGGAGATACGCAGTATTTT. The J gene is TRBJ2-3, the V gene TRBV7-2; 8 bases are a match to TRBD2. CDR1 and CDR2 (germline): SGHTA, FQGNSA. The CDR3 is made up of 17 amino acids. Trimming cost V 2 bases and J 5 bases; bases outside gene matches: 12.

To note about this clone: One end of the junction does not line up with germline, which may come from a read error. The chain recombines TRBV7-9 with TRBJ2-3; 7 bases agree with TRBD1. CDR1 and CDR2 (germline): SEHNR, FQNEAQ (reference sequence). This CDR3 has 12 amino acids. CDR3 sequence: CASSPGTVTQYF. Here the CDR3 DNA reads TGTGCCAGCAGCCCCGGGACAGTTACGCAGTATTTT.

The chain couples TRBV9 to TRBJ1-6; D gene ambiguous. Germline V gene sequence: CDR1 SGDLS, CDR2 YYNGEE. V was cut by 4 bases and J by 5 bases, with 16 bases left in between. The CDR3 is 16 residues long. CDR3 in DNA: TGTGCCAGCAGCTCTTCCGGACTCCCGGATAATTCACCCCTCCACTTT. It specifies CASSSSGLPDNSPLHF. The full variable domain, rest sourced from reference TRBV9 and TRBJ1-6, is DSGVTQTPKHLITATGQRVTLRCSPRSGDLSVYWYQQSLDQGLQFLIQYYNGEERAKGNILERFSAQQFPDLHSELNLSSLELGDSALYFCASSSSGLPDNSPLHFGNGTRLTVT.

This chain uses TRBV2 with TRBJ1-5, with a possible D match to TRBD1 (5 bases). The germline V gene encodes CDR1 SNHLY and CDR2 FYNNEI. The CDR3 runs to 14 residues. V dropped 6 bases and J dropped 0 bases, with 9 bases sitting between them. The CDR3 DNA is TGTGCCAGCAGGGGGGACTCTAGCAATCAGCCCCAGCATTTT. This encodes CASRGDSSNQPQHF.

As DNA, the CDR3 is TGTGCCAGCAGTTACTCGAGGAGGACAGACTATGGCTACACCTTC. Translation gives CASSYSRRTDYGYTF. The chain joins TRBV6-5 to TRBJ1-2, with TRBD1 as a possible D gene (6 bases). The CDR3 covers 15 residues. V was shortened by 0 bases and J by 3 bases, with 11 bases between the two germline ends. Germline V gives CDR1 MNHEY, CDR2 SVGAGI.

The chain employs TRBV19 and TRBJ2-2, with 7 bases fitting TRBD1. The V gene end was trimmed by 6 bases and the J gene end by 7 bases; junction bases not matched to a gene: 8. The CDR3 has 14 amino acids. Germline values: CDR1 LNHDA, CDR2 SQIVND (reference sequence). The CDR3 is CASRETGVSGELFF. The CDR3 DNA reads TGTGCCAGTAGAGAAACAGGGGTTAGCGGGGAGCTGTTTTTT.

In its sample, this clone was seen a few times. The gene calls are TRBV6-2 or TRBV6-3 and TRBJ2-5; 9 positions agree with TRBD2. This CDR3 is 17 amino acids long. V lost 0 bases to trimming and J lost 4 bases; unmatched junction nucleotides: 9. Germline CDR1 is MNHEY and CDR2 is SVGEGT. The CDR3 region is CASSYSMLAGPPETQYF. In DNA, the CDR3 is TGTGCCAGCAGTTACTCGATGCTAGCGGGGCCCCCAGAGACCCAGTACTTC.

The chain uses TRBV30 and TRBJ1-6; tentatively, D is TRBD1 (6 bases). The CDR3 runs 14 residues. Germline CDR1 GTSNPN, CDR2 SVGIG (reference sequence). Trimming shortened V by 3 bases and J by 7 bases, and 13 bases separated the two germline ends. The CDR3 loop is CAWSRRTDNSPLHF. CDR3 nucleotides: TGTGCCTGGAGCCGACGGACAGACAATTCACCCCTCCACTTT.

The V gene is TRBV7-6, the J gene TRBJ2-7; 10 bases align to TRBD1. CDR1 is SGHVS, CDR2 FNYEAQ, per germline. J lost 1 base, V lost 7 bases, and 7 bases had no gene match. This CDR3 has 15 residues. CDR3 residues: CASTLGQGKSYEQYF. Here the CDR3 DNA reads TGTGCCAGCACCCTGGGACAGGGGAAATCCTACGAGCAGTACTTC.

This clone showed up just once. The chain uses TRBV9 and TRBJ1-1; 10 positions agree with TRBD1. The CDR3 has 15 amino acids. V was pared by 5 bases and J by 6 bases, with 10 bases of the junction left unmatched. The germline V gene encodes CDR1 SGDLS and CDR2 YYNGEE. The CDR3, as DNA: TGTGCCAGCAGTAGACAGGGGGCGCTGAGCCCTGAAGCTTTCTTT. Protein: CASSRQGALSPEAFF.

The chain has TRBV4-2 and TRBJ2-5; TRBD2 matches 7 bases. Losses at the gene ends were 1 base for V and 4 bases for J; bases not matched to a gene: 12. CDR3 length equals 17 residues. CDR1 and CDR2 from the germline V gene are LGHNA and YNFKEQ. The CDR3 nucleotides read TGTGCCAGCAGCCAAGGCCTGGGGGGGATCCTCGGAGAGACCCAGTACTTC. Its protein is CASSQGLGGILGETQYF.

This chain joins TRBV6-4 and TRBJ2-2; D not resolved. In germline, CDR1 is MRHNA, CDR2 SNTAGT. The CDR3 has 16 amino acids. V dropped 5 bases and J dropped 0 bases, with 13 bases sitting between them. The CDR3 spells CASSPLTSANTGELFF. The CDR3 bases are TGTGCCAGCAGTCCCCTCACAAGCGCGAACACCGGGGAGCTGTTTTTT.